This TCR beta chain derives from a study of cytomegalovirus exposure and HLA in healthy donors (dated by TCRdb to 2016 to 2017). As for the study more broadly: According to an earlier analysis of 450 to 650 of the donors, 150 million to 200 million T cells yielded 117 million unique TCR beta sequences and less than 300 Gb of sequence data. Among roughly 400 genotyped donors of the cohort, an average of approximately 240,000 unique TCR beta nucleotide sequences were sequenced per donor, roughly 18% of them non-productive. The study aimed to test whether signatures of past pathogen exposure could be identified by cataloging public T cell receptors. The T cell repertoires of under 750 subjects were profiled by immunosequencing and related to cytomegalovirus serostatus. Along with the approximately 600-subject first cohort, a separate validation cohort of roughly 110 different subjects was used. All discovery cohort repertoires had been generated using a single sequencing platform. HLA typing covered class I and class II loci at four-digit resolution. High-throughput TCR immunosequencing, statistical association of individual TCRs with disease status, and machine learning were combined to predict cytomegalovirus infection status. Typing coverage differed by locus: A, B, C, DRB1 and DQB1 were typed in roughly 629-630 donors, DQA1 in roughly 500, DPA1 in over 600, and DPB1 in approximately 450. To decide whether each TCR beta V gene segment behaved as functional or pseudogenic, an earlier analysis of approximately 620 of the donors relied on high-throughput TCR beta sequencing. A later genetic analysis used genome-wide SNP genotypes for about 60% of the roughly 700 donors, treating that subset as a discovery cohort. An early release covering roughly 600 HLA-typed donors comprised 300 to 350 gigabases of sequencing data and roughly 85 million unique TCR sequences. Rather than using new phenotypic data, the later analysis identified candidate immune exposures from TCR beta sequences and from how often those sequences occurred across donors. A later analysis re-analyzed previously published TCR beta repertoires from 666 donors and added high-resolution HLA genotyping to study TCR occurrence patterns. The genetic ancestry cluster associated with self-reported Caucasian donors included 65% to 90% of the roughly 390 genotyped donors. Donor age, sex, ethnicity and CMV serostatus were compiled together with the repertoire data. Roughly 5 DR-DQ haplotypes were treated as single units for association and clustering because of strong linkage in the cohort.

Library generation was performed with the immunoSEQ multiplex PCR assay. For the multiplex PCR, a mixture combining 60 forward primers for TCR Vbeta segments and 13 reverse primers for TCR Jbeta segments was used. Amplification of the CDR3 region of rearranged TCR beta genes was performed with a multiplex PCR assay on genomic DNA. The amplified TCR beta libraries were sequenced on the Illumina HiSeq System as 87-base-pair reads. Concerning the study's data processing: In a later analysis, tens of millions of unique TCR beta chains were counted across the roughly 610 repertoires, and approximately 9.9 million of these chains were shared by at least two donors. A nearest-neighbor algorithm error-corrected the raw reads and collapsed the reads into unique sequences, merging closely related sequences to remove PCR and sequencing errors. Alignment of CDR3 sequences to IMGT reference sequences was used to assign V, D and J gene segments. For a sequence to be retained, at least a six-nucleotide match to both a V gene segment and a J gene segment was required. Rearrangements were called productive when the CDR3 lacked stop codons and stayed in frame with V and J; all others were non-productive. CDR3 was defined according to IMGT convention as the region running from the second conserved V-encoded cysteine to the conserved J-encoded phenylalanine. The earlier analysis of about 610 of the donors excluded sequences that lacked an unambiguous match to a single V gene segment. In an earlier analysis of roughly 600 of the donors, a V segment was called functional when productive rearrangements were above 56.7%, and segregating when the standard deviation between donors exceeded 5%. To diagnose cytomegalovirus status from the catalog of TCR beta chain sequences, a statistical classification framework was built. In a later analysis, TCR nucleotide sequences were compared against IMGT/GENE-DB human TR gene sequences so that V and J genes could be assigned. The TCRdist pipeline was used in a later analysis to assign CDR3 sequences and most-parsimonious VDJ recombination scenarios. In a later analysis, each TCR beta chain was defined by its CDR3 amino acid sequence together with its V-gene family, and reads lacking a unique V-gene family were excluded. To address suspected cross-contamination and a sequencing artifact, a later analysis removed approximately 600 highly shared, low-generation-probability nucleotide sequences. In a later analysis, a clonal expansion index was calculated for each public chain from normalized within-repertoire ranks of inferred template counts. In a later analysis, generation probabilities were computed using a VDJ recombination model fitted to out-of-frame rearrangements, and the results were checked against IGoR. In a later analysis, TCR-TCR, TCR-HLA and TCR-CMV co-occurrence was scored with hypergeometric tests, and a repertoire-size bias correction was applied to TCR pairs. A later analysis estimated false discovery rates by permuting HLA or CMV assignments 20 times. In a later analysis, co-occurring TCRs were grouped using DBSCAN, with TCRdist sequence similarity added in when clustering inside HLA-allele-positive subsets. Co-occurrence clustering excluded repertoires with fewer than 30,000 or more than 120,000 public chains, plus five with anomalous nucleotide sharing. TCRdb mirrors the immuneACCESS table, restricted to in-frame sequences. Some clones are absent from its copies; in checked studies, under half trace to an unresolved V gene, and the reason for the others is unknown. D and trimming come from the DNA, and the V and J calls and clone size come from that table. The sample includes 70,000 to 95,000 clones, with around three quarters observed a single time. Approximately 1% of the sample is taken by the ten largest.

Results and caveats for the whole study, not just this receptor: In the study, approximately 150 TCR beta chains were listed as associated with cytomegalovirus. Correlated functional status among segregating V segments might be attributable to linkage disequilibrium, but an unknown experimental factor could not be ruled out. The sequencing pipeline was judged likely to have produced a cluster of highly shared sequence variants as a technical artifact. In vitro tests confirmed that a few of the cytomegalovirus-associated TCR beta chains recognize cytomegalovirus antigens. In this cohort, only TCR beta chains were sequenced, and detectable features were limited by the absence of alpha or paired-chain data. In a later genetic analysis, a missense DCLRE1C variant was associated with V-gene and J-gene trimming of TCR beta chains, and the association was replicated in an independent cohort. Roughly uniform sequencing depth across donors was assumed in presence/absence analyses, although this assumption may not hold. CMV serostatus was the only immune exposure information available for the cohort. The classifier was reported to diagnose cytomegalovirus status with high specificity and sensitivity in both the original and validation cohorts. Because the 87-base-pair reads could not distinguish some IMGT-functional V segments, including TRBV6-2 and TRBV6-3, those segments were excluded. In a later analysis, 15,000 to 20,000 TCR beta sequences were associated with specific HLA alleles at a false discovery rate of 0.05. According to a later analysis, TCR association rates differed among HLA loci, with DRB1 alleles showing the most associated TCRs and HLA-C alleles showing the fewest. Assigning TCR associations to individual alleles was difficult when HLA alleles, especially DR and DQ, strongly co-occurred. In a later analysis, most CMV-associated TCR beta chains were found to appear HLA-restricted, with HLA associations seemingly driven largely by CMV exposure. An earlier analysis of some 560 of the donors showed that most TCR beta V segments appeared in productive rearrangements either about 90% or about 30% of the time, which broadly matched IMGT annotations. A later analysis reported that several top co-occurrence clusters appeared linked to parvovirus B19, influenza, CMV and Epstein-Barr virus. Compared with equally common non-associated chains, HLA-associated TCR beta chains in a later analysis were more clonally expanded and had lower generation probabilities. While some public TCRs were present in many individuals, most TCR sequences turned up only very rarely across donors. The authors suggested that the approach could potentially be generalized to other disease states and immunological phenotypes. A further reported finding was that TCR beta sequences accurately predicted the HLA-A and HLA-B alleles for most subjects in the first cohort. Compared with the 666-donor mean, donors in an Asian-associated ancestry cluster had fewer N-insertions in productive TCRs, according to a later genetic analysis. HLA typing was unavailable for some donors at each locus, so association tests used only the typed subset. Because counts were too low, seventeen rarely observed V segments, including chromosome 9 orphons, were excluded from the earlier analysis of about 500 of the donors.

To note about this clone: Its specific antigen is unknown. No much larger clone is present one base from it, and per-base qualities are unavailable.

The CDR3, from cysteine to phenylalanine, totals 14 residues. Only the CDR3 DNA stays, 42 bases, in frame from base 1. For CDR1 and CDR2, the germline V gene lists SGHTA and FQGTGA. The V end loses 4 bases and the J end loses 0 bases, and a stretch of 8 bases separates them. In total, approximately 690 healthy bone marrow donors made up the cohort. Cohort members were all nominally healthy when sampled, although unrecorded immune exposures were likely present. The donor was CMV seronegative and belonged to the group of 320 or so seronegative cohort members. Each donor provided a peripheral blood sample, and peripheral blood mononuclear cells were used for TCR beta sequencing. The Qiagen DNeasy Blood Extraction Kit was used to extract genomic DNA from the blood cell samples.

The chain is assembled from TRBV7-3 and TRBJ2-3, with no confident D gene call. Input material: PBMCs. The sequence derives from a male donor in good health and CMV-seronegative. The nucleotide sequence is TGTGCCAGCAGCTCTTCCTTTAGCACAGATACGCAGTATTTT. It specifies CASSSSFSTDTQYF.